This TCR beta chain is drawn from a study of early T cells in non-severe SARS-CoV-2 infection. On the study more broadly: Chains were unpaired, as sequencing was done on bulk RNA from unsorted whole blood. Study conclusions and caveats: Matching results from VDJdb favored anti-spike CD8 responses, leaving private and CD4 specificities undetected.

By share of the sample, this clonotype is medium-sized. Its specificity is unknown. The V and J ends lost 9 bases and 6 bases, in that order; junction bases with no gene match: 17. CDR3 size: 16 residues. Germline CDR1 LNHDA, CDR2 SQIVND (reference sequence). As part of library construction, unique molecular identifiers were attached to individual cDNA molecules. TCRdb re-called the 5' RACE reads with MiXCR, one entry per CDR3 protein. In the table there are 25,000 to 30,000 distinct CDR3 sequences, 4.5% of which are singletons. This chain uses TRBV19 with TRBJ1-5, with 7 nucleotides matching TRBD1. The sample was whole blood. The receptor comes from an adult who was a healthcare worker with PCR-confirmed SARS-CoV-2 infection or an uninfected control (not recorded which). The CDR3 nucleotides read TGTGCCAGCGGAAGAGACAGGGAACTGGTCAGTCAGCCCCAGCATTTT. Translating it yields CASGRDRELVSQPQHF.